This TCR beta chain was sequenced for a study of shared clonotypes between healthy human individuals. General observations from the study: Having only a few donors restricted how much genetic and exposure-history diversity was captured.

Germline V gene sequence: CDR1 SGHAT, CDR2 FQNNGV. There are 16 residues in the CDR3. Germline trimming cut 4 bases from V and 5 bases from J; bases unmatched to any gene: 13. Deep was the level used in running the assay. Profiled with immunoSEQ multiplex PCR; TCRdb holds only in-frame clones, not every one. The sample lists 1,500,000 or so clones; approximately 97% were seen once. As concerns this clone: The target antigen is unknown.

V and J are TRBV11-2 and TRBJ2-5; 7 bases map to TRBD2. The TCR sequence derives from a man younger than 40 in good health. The specimen was naive CD4+ T cells sorted from blood. Described subset: CD45RA+ positively selected. The CDR3 sequence is CASSYGLGGGRETQYF. CDR3 nucleotides: TGTGCCAGCAGCTATGGACTAGGCGGGGGAAGGGAGACCCAGTACTTC.